The 17 T cell receptor beta chains presented below share a single source sample, sequenced in a study of naive and memory T cell subsets. The beta constant-region primer was an equimolar mix of two oligonucleotides covering TRBC1 and TRBC2. TCRdb recomputed calls from the UMI-ligation and nested PCR reads with MiXCR, one row per CDR3 protein. The table has 32,000 or so distinct CDR3 sequences, 13% seen once. The sequenced sample was effector memory CD4+ T cells from blood. As to subset: effector memory, CD45RA- CD27-. All receptors come from a human donor in good health.

This clonotype was detected a few times. The V and J genes are TRBV7-9 and TRBJ2-7; TRBD2 aligns across 10 bases. The length of the CDR3 is 16 residues. V shed 1 base and J 5 bases; nucleotides not matched to a gene: 8. From germline, CDR1 is SEHNR and CDR2 FQNEAQ (reference sequence). In nucleotides, the CDR3 is TGTGCCAGCAGCTTAGACGGCGCTAGCGGGAGCCACGAGCAGTACTTC. Its translation is CASSLDGASGSHEQYF.

The V and J genes are TRBV25-1 and TRBJ2-5, with 10 bases aligning to TRBD2. Germline V gene data show CDR1 as MGHDK and CDR2 as SYGVNS. The CDR3 totals 15 residues. The V segment lost 7 bases and the J segment 5 bases; nucleotides outside the gene matches: 10. As DNA, the CDR3 is TGTGCCAGCAAAAAGCTAGCGGGAGTGCGTGAGACCCAGTACTTC. Encoded protein: CASKKLAGVRETQYF. The whole variable domain, remainder taken from reference TRBV25-1 and TRBJ2-5, is EADIYQTPRYLVIGTGKKITLECSQTMGHDKMYWYQQDPGMELHLIHYSYGVNSTEKGDLSSESTVSRIRTEHFPLTLESARPSHTSQYLCASKKLAGVRETQYFGPGTRLLVL.

This clonotype was detected ten times or more. This chain joins TRBV5-6 and TRBJ2-5; D is possibly TRBD1 (5 bases). From germline, CDR1 is SGHDT and CDR2 YYEEEE. V dropped 0 bases and J dropped 3 bases, with 21 bases sitting between them. The CDR3 runs 18 residues. CDR3 region: CASSLDGGRAAIEETQYF. The CDR3 bases are TGTGCCAGCAGCTTGGACGGCGGCAGGGCGGCAATAGAAGAGACCCAGTACTTC.

This clonotype has just a few counts. The chain couples TRBV11-2 to TRBJ2-3, with 8 bases identical to TRBD1. V shed 2 bases and J 2 bases; nucleotides not matched to a gene: 15. The CDR3 totals 19 residues. Germline V gene data show CDR1 as SGHAT and CDR2 as FQNNGV. CDR3 DNA: TGTGCCAGCAGCTTACCCCTCCATGGACAGGGAAGCCCCACAGATACGCAGTATTTT. It yields the protein CASSLPLHGQGSPTDTQYF. Variable domain in full (rest from reference TRBV11-2 and TRBJ2-3): EAGVAQSPRYKIIEKRQSVAFWCNPISGHATLYWYQQILGQGPKLLIQFQNNGVVDDSQLPKDRFSAERLKGVDSTLKIQPAKLEDSAVYLCASSLPLHGQGSPTDTQYFGPGTRLTVL.

The chain uses TRBV29-1 and TRBJ2-5; 8 nucleotides match TRBD1. Germline CDR1 SQVTM, CDR2 ANQGSEA. There are 12 residues in the CDR3. V was pared by 7 bases and J by 5 bases, with 6 bases of the junction left unmatched. The CDR3 loop reads CSGRQGRETQYF. The CDR3 DNA is TGCAGCGGGAGACAGGGGAGGGAGACCCAGTACTTC.

The rearrangement joins TRBV5-1 to TRBJ2-1; 8 bases line up with TRBD2. Losses at the gene ends were 2 bases for V and 8 bases for J; bases not matched to a gene: 9. CDR1 is SGHRS, CDR2 YFSETQ, per germline. This CDR3 is 15 amino acids long. The DNA of the CDR3 is TGCGCCAGCAGCTTTTGGTTCGGGAGGGCGGATGAGCAGTTCTTC. It is translated as CASSFWFGRADEQFF.

The rearrangement links TRBV3-1 to TRBJ1-2, with 9 positions matching TRBD1. V was clipped by 2 bases and J by 6 bases; unmatched bases: 4. In germline, CDR1 is LGHDT, CDR2 YNNKEL (reference sequence). This CDR3 contains 14 residues. The CDR3 region has the DNA TGTGCCAGCAGCCAATTACAGGGGGCAGATGGCTACACCTTC. Residues: CASSQLQGADGYTF.

A few counts support this clonotype. The chain carries TRBV7-8 and TRBJ2-1; D is unclear. The CDR3 length is 16 residues. CDR1 SGHVS and CDR2 FQNEAQ come from the germline V gene. The V end lost 5 bases, the J end lost 0 bases, and 14 bases lay between the germline ends. Here the CDR3 reads CASSPRLESSYNEQFF. The CDR3 bases are TGTGCCAGCAGCCCGAGGCTGGAAAGCTCCTACAATGAGCAGTTCTTC.

V usage is TRBV10-2 and J usage is TRBJ1-1, with D maybe TRBD1 (5 bases). The germline V gene encodes CDR1 WSHSY and CDR2 SAAADI. V was cut by 8 bases and J by 1 base, with 5 bases left in between. The CDR3 runs 11 residues. The chain's CDR3 is CASGQNTEAFF. For the CDR3, the DNA is TGCGCCAGCGGACAGAACACTGAAGCTTTCTTT.

This clonotype was counted between two and nine times. This chain connects TRBV29-1 to TRBJ2-7; TRBD1 aligns across 10 bases. The CDR3 is 13 residues long. Looked up from germline, CDR1 is SQVTM and CDR2 is ANQGSEA. V was clipped by 6 bases and J by 3 bases; unmatched bases: 5. CDR3 sequence (DNA): TGCAGCGTGAAAGGACAGGGGGTCTACGAGCAGTACTTC. This encodes CSVKGQGVYEQYF.

The J gene is TRBJ2-1, the V gene TRBV6-5; 7 bases are shared with TRBD2. There are 17 residues in the CDR3. The V segment lost 6 bases and the J segment 4 bases; nucleotides outside the gene matches: 15. Germline values: CDR1 MNHEY, CDR2 SVGAGI. The CDR3 region has the DNA TGTGCCAGCAGAAATGGAGGGAGGGCCCCGTTATACAATGAGCAGTTCTTC. It specifies CASRNGGRAPLYNEQFF.

This clonotype has only a few counts. J is TRBJ2-7 and V is TRBV27; 9 bases map to TRBD1. The CDR3 has 15 amino acids. Germline CDR1 is MNHEY and CDR2 is SMNVEV (reference sequence). Losses at the gene ends were 6 bases for V and 3 bases for J; bases not matched to a gene: 9. The CDR3 DNA is TGTGCCAGCAGGGGCTTCTTGGGACAGGGCTACGAGCAGTACTTC. This sequence encodes CASRGFLGQGYEQYF.

This clonotype was detected a few times. This chain connects TRBV5-5 to TRBJ1-4; no reliable D call. This CDR3 contains 16 residues. The V and J ends lost 2 bases and 4 bases respectively, with 15 bases between them. In germline, CDR1 is SGHKS, CDR2 YYEKEE (reference sequence). The CDR3 sequence: CASSFYPDGDNEKLFF. DNA for the CDR3: TGTGCCAGCAGCTTCTACCCGGACGGCGATAATGAAAAACTGTTTTTT.

The rearrangement links TRBV6-2 or TRBV6-3 to TRBJ1-1; no clear D. CDR3 length equals 13 residues. CDR1 is MNHEY, CDR2 SVGEGT, per germline. Trimming cost V 6 bases and J 5 bases, with 13 bases left between them. Here the CDR3 DNA reads TGTGCCAGCAGCGTAAGGGAAGGGACTGAAGCTTTCTTT. Translation gives CASSVREGTEAFF.

This clonotype was observed many times. The chain recombines TRBV30 with TRBJ1-5, with D hard to call. This CDR3 region has 12 residues. Germline values: CDR1 GTSNPN, CDR2 SVGIG (reference sequence). Trimming shortened V by 4 bases and J by 8 bases, and 12 bases separated the two germline ends. CDR3 in DNA: TGTGCCTGGAATCGCCCTTCGGAGCCCCAGCATTTT. Its protein is CAWNRPSEPQHF.

By its share, this clonotype is medium-sized. The chain is built from TRBV20-1 and TRBJ2-1; D is possibly TRBD2 (6 bases). Deletions cut 0 bases from V and 0 bases from J, with 12 bases between. Germline V gives CDR1 DFQATT, CDR2 SNEGSKA (reference sequence). This CDR3 comprises 16 residues. The CDR3 DNA reads TGCAGTGCTAGAGACGGAGGGAGGAGCTCCTACAATGAGCAGTTCTTC. Amino acid sequence: CSARDGGRSSYNEQFF.

The chain carries TRBV7-2 and TRBJ2-3; a weak D match, TRBD2 (6 bases). Germline V gene sequence: CDR1 SGHTA, CDR2 FQGNSA. The CDR3 extends over 14 amino acids. Trimming shortened V by 6 bases and J by 2 bases, and 12 bases separated the two germline ends. The CDR3 loop is CASRLGRDTDTQYF. The CDR3 coding sequence is TGTGCCAGCAGACTCGGGCGGGACACAGATACGCAGTATTTT.